What follows are 9 T cell receptor beta chains derived from one specimen sequenced in a study of cytomegalovirus exposure and HLA in healthy donors. 13 Jbeta primers and 60 Vbeta primers were used for the PCR. Only in-frame clones appear in the TCRdb table, and some are missing; sequencing was by immunoSEQ multiplex PCR. The repertoire holds about 130,000 clones, with approximately 80% as singletons. The sequenced sample consisted of PBMCs. The source is a man aged 40-49 years in good health and CMV-seronegative.

The chain is built from TRBV6-1 and TRBJ2-3; 7 bases fit TRBD2. CDR1 MNHNS and CDR2 SASEGT come from the germline V gene. CDR3 length: 16 residues. J lost 6 bases, V lost 2 bases, and 11 bases had no gene match. In nucleotides, the CDR3 is TGTGCCAGCAGTGAATTACGTAGGGGAGGGAGGGATACGCAGTATTTT. This translates into CASSELRRGGRDTQYF.

The rearrangement uses TRBV11-1 and TRBJ1-1; D is ambiguous. Germline values: CDR1 SGHAT, CDR2 FQDESV (reference sequence). V lost 3 bases, J lost 4 bases, and 6 bases lay in between. The CDR3 is 12 amino acids. The CDR3 DNA follows: TGTGCCAGCAGCTTTATTTTCACTGAAGCTTTCTTT. This translates into CASSFIFTEAFF.

This clone was seen a handful of times. This chain links TRBV2 with TRBJ2-5; a possible D gene is TRBD2 (5 bases). This CDR3 comprises 11 residues. The germline V gene encodes CDR1 SNHLY and CDR2 FYNNEI. Trimming removed 7 bases at V and 2 bases at J, with 5 bases between. This chain's CDR3 is CASKRQETQYF. In nucleotides, the CDR3 is TGTGCCAGCAAGCGGCAAGAGACCCAGTACTTC.

The rearrangement uses TRBV27 and TRBJ2-2; tentative D call: TRBD2 (6 bases). V was clipped by 4 bases and J by 9 bases, with 18 bases between them. The V gene's germline CDR1 is MNHEY and CDR2 SMNVEV (reference sequence). This CDR3 has 15 amino acids. The CDR3 is CASSSRDSGHRELFF. The CDR3 DNA reads as TGTGCCAGCAGTTCCCGGGACTCGGGTCACCGGGAGCTGTTTTTT.

This chain joins TRBV5-1 and TRBJ2-1, with 10 positions matching TRBD2. CDR3 length equals 17 residues. Germline CDR1 reads SGHRS; CDR2 reads YFSETQ. Trimming took 0 bases from V and 4 from J; bases not matched to a gene: 7. CDR3: CASSLAVAGGSYNEQFF. CDR3 sequence (DNA): TGCGCCAGCAGCTTGGCCGTAGCGGGAGGATCGTACAATGAGCAGTTCTTC.

This rearrangement joins TRBV7-9 to TRBJ1-2, with D tentatively TRBD1 (6 bases). Germline V gene lookup returns CDR1 SEHNR and CDR2 FQNEAQ (reference sequence). The CDR3 runs to 16 residues. V lost 5 bases and J lost 4, with 20 bases in between. CDR3 nucleotides: TGTGCCAGCAGCATTTTGACAGGCGTTACCCCCTATGGCTACACCTTC. This gives the protein CASSILTGVTPYGYTF.

The gene calls are TRBV4-2 and TRBJ2-1, with D possibly being TRBD2 (5 bases). The CDR3 covers 14 residues. The germline gives CDR1 LGHNA, CDR2 YNFKEQ. Trimming stripped 1 base from V and 5 bases from J, with 9 bases between. The CDR3 sequence is CASSQVQTNNEQFF. The CDR3 DNA reads TGTGCCAGCAGCCAAGTGCAGACTAACAATGAGCAGTTCTTC.

The V call is TRBV5-6, the J call TRBJ2-7; 8 bases line up with TRBD1. The germline CDR1 and CDR2 sequences are SGHDT and YYEEEE. Germline trimming cut 4 bases from V and 5 bases from J; bases unmatched to any gene: 5. The CDR3 is made up of 13 amino acids. The CDR3 loop reads CASSPQGANEQYF. The CDR3 DNA reads TGTGCCAGCAGCCCCCAGGGGGCGAACGAGCAGTACTTC.

The chain carries TRBV7-9 and TRBJ1-1, with 8 bases aligning to TRBD1. The germline CDR1 and CDR2 sequences are SEHNR and FQNEAQ (reference sequence). The CDR3 covers 16 residues. With V trimmed by 1 base and J by 4 bases, 8 bases remained unmatched. DNA of the CDR3: TGTGCCAGCAGCTTAGTTTGGGGCAGGGGGCCCACTGAAGCTTTCTTT. Translation gives CASSLVWGRGPTEAFF. Complete variable domain (other parts from reference TRBV7-9 and TRBJ1-1): DTGVSQNPRHKITKRGQNVTFRCDPISEHNRLYWYRQTLGQGPEFLTYFQNEAQLEKSRLLSDRFSAERPKGSFSTLEIQRTEQGDSAMYLCASSLVWGRGPTEAFFGQGTRLTVV.